This T cell receptor (beta chain) was observed in a study of blood T cell repertoires in COVID-19. Turning to the study itself: Sites in the United States, Italy and Spain provided acute and convalescent COVID-19 samples. The analysed material was cDNA or gDNA that came from T cells, B-cell-depleted T cells, or PBMCs.

This clone has just one count. Original handling: Amplification from reference gene primers served as the basis for estimated nucleated cell counts. TCRdb keeps only in-frame clones here, not all; method: immunoSEQ multiplex PCR. V and J calls and clone size follow that table, whereas D and trimming were derived from the DNA. The data contain approximately 670,000 clones, about 87% of them singletons. Sample: peripheral blood. This receptor was taken from a woman between 18 and 29 years old with acute or convalescent COVID-19.

For the CDR3, the DNA is TGTGCCAGTAGTATTGCGGGACAGGGGTACAATCAGCCCCAGCATTTT. Translation: CASSIAGQGYNQPQHF. The chain is built from TRBV19 and TRBJ1-5, with 10 bases matching TRBD1. There are 16 residues in the CDR3. Germline assignment: CDR1 LNHDA and CDR2 SQIVND (reference sequence). J lost 3 bases, V lost 3 bases, and 5 bases had no gene match. The full variable domain, its missing parts supplied by reference TRBV19 and TRBJ1-5, is DGGITQSPKYLFRKEGQNVTLSCEQNLNHDAMYWYRQDPGQGLRLIYYSQIVNDFQKGDIAEGYSVSREKKESFPLTVTSAQKNPTAFYLCASSIAGQGYNQPQHFGDGTRLSIL.